At least ten counts were recorded for the clone carrying this T cell receptor (beta chain). Its antigen remains unknown. This entry is derived from a study of regulatory T cells in long-lasting Graves disease. General observations from the study: Persistent disease exhibited a predilection for TRBV28, TRBJ1-2 and TRBJ2-5.

The germline CDR1 and CDR2 sequences are LNHDA and SQIVND (reference sequence). The CDR3 loop spans 18 amino acids. The germline V and J ends were trimmed by 6 bases and 0 bases, with 23 bases remaining between them. Libraries of TCR beta came from iRepertoire HTBI primers plus Arm-PCR of CDR3 regions. One entry per CDR3 protein results from TCRdb running MiXCR on the multiplex PCR reads. The sample has 250,000 to 400,000 distinct CDR3 sequences, 15% to 20% seen once. Time point noted: newly diagnosed GD, antithyroid drugs for less than 3 months. The TCR library used RNA extracted from PBMCs. The origin of this receptor is a female donor with Graves disease. The rearrangement uses TRBV19 and TRBJ1-2; a weak D match, TRBD1 (5 bases). Sequencing was performed on peripheral blood mononuclear cells (PBMCs), taken at new diagnosis, from a patient treated with antithyroid drugs. CDR3: CASSEGQAINDANYGYTF. Written as DNA, the CDR3 is TGTGCCAGTAGCGAGGGGCAGGCCATTAATGACGCTAACTATGGCTACACCTTC.